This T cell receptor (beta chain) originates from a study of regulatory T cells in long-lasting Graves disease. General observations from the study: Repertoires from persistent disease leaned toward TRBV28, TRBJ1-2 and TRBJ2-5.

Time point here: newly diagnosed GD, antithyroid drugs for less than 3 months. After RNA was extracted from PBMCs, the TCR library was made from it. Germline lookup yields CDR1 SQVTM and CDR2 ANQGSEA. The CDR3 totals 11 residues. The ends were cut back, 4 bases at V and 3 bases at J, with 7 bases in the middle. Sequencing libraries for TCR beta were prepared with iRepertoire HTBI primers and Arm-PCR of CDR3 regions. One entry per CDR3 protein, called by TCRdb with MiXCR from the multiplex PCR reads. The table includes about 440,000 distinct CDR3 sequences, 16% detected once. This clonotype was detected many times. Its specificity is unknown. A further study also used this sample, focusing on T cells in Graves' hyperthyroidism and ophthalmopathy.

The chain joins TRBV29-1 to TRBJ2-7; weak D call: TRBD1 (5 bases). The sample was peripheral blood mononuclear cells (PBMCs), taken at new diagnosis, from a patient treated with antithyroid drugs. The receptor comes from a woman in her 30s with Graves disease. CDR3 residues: CSVVRGYEQYF. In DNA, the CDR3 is TGCAGCGTTGTTAGGGGCTACGAGCAGTACTTC.